What follows are 8 T cell receptor beta chains derived from one specimen sequenced in a study of blood T cell repertoires in COVID-19. Libraries were prepared by immunoSEQ multiplex PCR; TCRdb keeps only in-frame clonotypes and omits some of them. This table holds hundreds of thousands of clones, more than 85% found once. Input material: PBMCs or T cells enriched from blood (not recorded which). These receptors all stem from a middle-aged man who had recovered from COVID-19.

The rearrangement links TRBV7-6 to TRBJ2-1, with 7 nucleotides matching TRBD2. The CDR3 is made up of 18 amino acids. Germline V gene data show CDR1 as SGHVS and CDR2 as FNYEAQ. J gave up 0 bases and V 5 bases, and 13 bases lay outside the gene matches. CDR3 in DNA: TGTGCCAGCAGCATTATGGCCTTGGGACTAAGCTCCTACAATGAGCAGTTCTTC. This translates into CASSIMALGLSSYNEQFF.

The chain is built from TRBV9 and TRBJ1-1; 7 nucleotides line up with TRBD1. The CDR3 has 15 residues. Germline V gives CDR1 SGDLS, CDR2 YYNGEE. J gave up 5 bases and V 3 bases, and 10 bases lay outside the gene matches. CDR3 coding DNA: TGTGCCAGCAGCGCAACAGGGGCGCCGGGTACTGAAGCTTTCTTT. The encoded protein is CASSATGAPGTEAFF.

In DNA, the CDR3 is TGTGCCAGCAGCTTGTTTAATAGCGGGGGGTCCTACAATGAGCAGTTCTTC. Translating it yields CASSLFNSGGSYNEQFF. The V and J genes are TRBV5-4 and TRBJ2-1; 10 nucleotides agree with TRBD2. This CDR3 is 17 amino acids long. Germline CDR1 SGHNT, CDR2 YYREEE (reference sequence). Unmatched junction bases numbered 5, after V lost 1 base and J lost 1 base.

The chain carries TRBV7-2 and TRBJ2-1, with 8 bases matching TRBD2. Germline V lookup: CDR1 SGHTA, CDR2 FQGNSA. V shed 0 bases and J 8 bases; nucleotides not matched to a gene: 9. CDR3 length: 16 amino acids. The CDR3 here is CASSLALTSASDEQFF. The DNA of the CDR3 is TGTGCCAGCAGCTTAGCATTGACTAGCGCGTCGGATGAGCAGTTCTTC. The full variable domain, rest sourced from reference TRBV7-2 and TRBJ2-1, is GAGVSQSPSNKVTEKGKDVELRCDPISGHTALYWYRQSLGQGLEFLIYFQGNSAPDKSGLPSDRFSAERTGGSVSTLTIQRTQQEDSAVYLCASSLALTSASDEQFFGPGTRLTVL.

A few counts support this clone. The gene calls are TRBV29-1 and TRBJ2-5, with D possibly matching TRBD2 (6 bases). This CDR3 has 16 amino acids. Germline V gene sequence: CDR1 SQVTM, CDR2 ANQGSEA. Trimming took off 1 base at V and 1 base at J, with 16 bases between the two ends. The CDR3 DNA reads as TGCAGCGTTGAAGCGGGGCGGGGTGGGGTCCAAGAGACCCAGTACTTC. It encodes CSVEAGRGGVQETQYF.

V usage is TRBV28 and J usage is TRBJ2-1, with a weak D call TRBD2 (6 bases). Germline values: CDR1 MDHEN, CDR2 SYDVKM. The length of the CDR3 is 15 residues. V was clipped by 2 bases and J by 5 bases, with 13 bases between them. The DNA of the CDR3 is TGTGCCAGCAGTTTAGTCGTAACGGGAGACAATGAGCAGTTCTTC. Translation gives CASSLVVTGDNEQFF. Full variable domain (rest looked up from reference TRBV28 and TRBJ2-1): DVKVTQSSRYLVKRTGEKVFLECVQDMDHENMFWYRQDPGLGLRLIYFSYDVKMKEKGDIPEGYSVSREKKERFSLILESASTNQTSMYLCASSLVVTGDNEQFFGPGTRLTVL.

The J gene is TRBJ1-1, the V gene TRBV27, with D perhaps TRBD1 (5 bases). Trimming stripped 3 bases from V and 5 bases from J, with 10 bases between. The germline gives CDR1 MNHEY, CDR2 SMNVEV (reference sequence). The CDR3 is made up of 13 amino acids. CDR3 bases: TGTGCCAGCAGTTTGTCAGGGTGGACTGAAGCTTTCTTT. Translation: CASSLSGWTEAFF.

This chain joins TRBV6-6 and TRBJ2-7, with TRBD1 identical over 8 bases. Germline lookup yields CDR1 MNHNY and CDR2 SVGAGI (reference sequence). V was pared by 6 bases and J by 2 bases, with 9 bases of the junction left unmatched. The CDR3 is 15 amino acids. CDR3: CASSPIGTGPYEQYF. The CDR3 nucleotides are TGTGCCAGCAGCCCCATCGGGACAGGACCCTACGAGCAGTACTTC.